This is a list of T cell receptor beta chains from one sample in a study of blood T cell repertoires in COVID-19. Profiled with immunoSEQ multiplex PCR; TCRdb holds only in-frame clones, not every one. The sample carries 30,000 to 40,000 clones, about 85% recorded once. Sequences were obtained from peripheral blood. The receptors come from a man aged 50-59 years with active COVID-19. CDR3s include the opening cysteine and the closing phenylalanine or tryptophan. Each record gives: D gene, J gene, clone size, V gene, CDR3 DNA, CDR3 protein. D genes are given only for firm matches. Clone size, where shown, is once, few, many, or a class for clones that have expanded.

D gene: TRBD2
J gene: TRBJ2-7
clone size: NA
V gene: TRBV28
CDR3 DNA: TGTGCCAGCAGTCCCCTAGCGGGGGGGCAATACGAGCAGTACTTC
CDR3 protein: CASSPLAGGQYEQYF

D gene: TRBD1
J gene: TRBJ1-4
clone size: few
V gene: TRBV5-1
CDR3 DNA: TGCGCCAGCAGCTTGGCGGGACAGCTTGAAAAACTGTTTTTT
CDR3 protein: CASSLAGQLEKLFF

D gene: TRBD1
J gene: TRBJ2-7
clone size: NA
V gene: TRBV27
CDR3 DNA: TGTGCCAGCAGTCCCCGGACAGGACTGGGCGAGCAGTACTTC
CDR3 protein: CASSPRTGLGEQYF

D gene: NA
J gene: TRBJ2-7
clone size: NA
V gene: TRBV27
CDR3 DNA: TGTGCCAGCAGTCCGAGAACTCTCGCCTACGAGCAGTACTTC
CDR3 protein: CASSPRTLAYEQYF

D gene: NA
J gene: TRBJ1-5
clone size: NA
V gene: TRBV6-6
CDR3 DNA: TGTGCCAGCAGTTTCGAGGGACAGCCCCAGCATTTT
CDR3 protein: CASSFEGQPQHF

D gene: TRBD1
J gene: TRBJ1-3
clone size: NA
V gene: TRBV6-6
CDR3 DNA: TGTGCCAGCAGTCCCTCCGGGACAGGGGGCCGCCCGTTCCGGCCTGGAAACACCATATATTTT
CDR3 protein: CASSPSGTGGRPFRPGNTIYF

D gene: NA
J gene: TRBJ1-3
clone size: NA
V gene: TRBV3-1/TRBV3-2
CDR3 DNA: TGTGCCAGCAGCCTTCTGACCGGGTCGGGGGTAAACTCTGGAAACACCATATATTTT
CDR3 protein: CASSLLTGSGVNSGNTIYF

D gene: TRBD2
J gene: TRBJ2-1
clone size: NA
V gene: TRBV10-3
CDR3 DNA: TGTGCCATCAGTCTAGCGGGGGGTGATGAGCAGTTCTTC
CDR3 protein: CAISLAGGDEQFF

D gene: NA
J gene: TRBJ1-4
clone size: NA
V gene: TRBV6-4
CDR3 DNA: TGTGCCAGCAGTGACCAGAGCGGGGAAAAACTGTTTTTT
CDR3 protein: CASSDQSGEKLFF

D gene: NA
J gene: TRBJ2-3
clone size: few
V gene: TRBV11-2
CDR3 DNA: TGTGCCAGCAGCTTAGTCGGCCTGAGGACAGATACGCAGTATTTT
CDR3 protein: CASSLVGLRTDTQYF

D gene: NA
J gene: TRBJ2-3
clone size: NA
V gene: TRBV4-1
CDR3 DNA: TGCGCCAGCAGCCAAGATGCCGGTATCGTGGATACGCAGTATTTT
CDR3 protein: CASSQDAGIVDTQYF

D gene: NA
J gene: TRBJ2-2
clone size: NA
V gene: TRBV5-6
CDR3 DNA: TGTGCCAGCAGCTGGACATGGAACACCGGGGAGCTGTTTTTT
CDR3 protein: CASSWTWNTGELFF

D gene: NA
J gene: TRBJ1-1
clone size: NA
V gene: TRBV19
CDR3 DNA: TGTGCCAGTAGTATAGGACACCCAGCATCTTTCTTT
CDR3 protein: CASSIGHPASFF

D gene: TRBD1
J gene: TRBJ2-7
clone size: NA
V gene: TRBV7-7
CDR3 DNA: TGTGCCAGCAGCTTAGGGGACAGCTACGAGCAGTACTTC
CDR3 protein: CASSLGDSYEQYF

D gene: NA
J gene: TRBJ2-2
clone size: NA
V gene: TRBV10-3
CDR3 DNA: TGTGCCATCAGTCGAGGGGGAGTCGGCACCGGGGAGCTGTTTTTT
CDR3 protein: CAISRGGVGTGELFF

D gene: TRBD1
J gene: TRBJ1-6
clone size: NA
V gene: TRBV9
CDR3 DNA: TGTGCCAGCAGCGCTGGGACAGGCTTCTCACCCCTCCACTTT
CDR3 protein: CASSAGTGFSPLHF

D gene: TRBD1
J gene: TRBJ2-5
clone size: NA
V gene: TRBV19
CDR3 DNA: TGTGCCAGTAGTGCAGGGGGCGCGGAGACCCAGTACTTC
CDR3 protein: CASSAGGAETQYF

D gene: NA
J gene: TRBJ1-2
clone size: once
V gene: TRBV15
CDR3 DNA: TGTGCCACCAGCAGAGATAAAAGCCCTATCTATGGCTACACCTTC
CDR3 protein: CATSRDKSPIYGYTF

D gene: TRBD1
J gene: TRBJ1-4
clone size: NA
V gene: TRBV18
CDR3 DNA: TGTGCCAGCTCACCTACAGGGGCCTCCGGGGAAAAACTGTTTTTT
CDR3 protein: CASSPTGASGEKLFF

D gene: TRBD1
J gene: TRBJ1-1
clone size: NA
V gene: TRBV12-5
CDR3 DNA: TGTGCTAGTGGTTTACAGGGGGCGGGCACTGAAGCTTTCTTT
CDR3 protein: CASGLQGAGTEAFF

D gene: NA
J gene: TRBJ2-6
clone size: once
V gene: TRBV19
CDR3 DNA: TGTGCCAGTAGAAAAACAGGTGCTCTTAGCTCTGGGGCCAACGTCCTGACTTTC
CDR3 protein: CASRKTGALSSGANVLTF

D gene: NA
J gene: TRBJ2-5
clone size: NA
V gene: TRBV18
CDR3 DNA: TGTGCCAGCTTCGTAGGCAGGGGCCAAGAGACCCAGTACTTC
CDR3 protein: CASFVGRGQETQYF

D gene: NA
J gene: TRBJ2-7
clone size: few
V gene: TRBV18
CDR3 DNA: TGTGCCAGCTCTCGTTCGGCGGCGGACGAGCAGTACTTC
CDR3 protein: CASSRSAADEQYF

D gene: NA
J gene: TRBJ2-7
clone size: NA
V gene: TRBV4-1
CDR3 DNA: TGCGCCAGCAGCCAAGACACCTACGAGCAGTACTTC
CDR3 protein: CASSQDTYEQYF

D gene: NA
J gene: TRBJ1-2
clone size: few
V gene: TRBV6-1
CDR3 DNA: TGTGCCAGCAGTGAAGTCAGGGTTAACCTCTATGGCTACACCTTC
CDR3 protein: CASSEVRVNLYGYTF

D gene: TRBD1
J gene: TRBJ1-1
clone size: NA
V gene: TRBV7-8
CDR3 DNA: TGTGCCAGCAGCTCCAGGGGGCCTGAAGCTTTCTTT
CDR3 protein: CASSSRGPEAFF

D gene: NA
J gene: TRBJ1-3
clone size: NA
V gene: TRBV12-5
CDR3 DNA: TGTGCTAGTGGTTTGGTAGGGGCAGGGAGAAACACCATATATTTT
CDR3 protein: CASGLVGAGRNTIYF

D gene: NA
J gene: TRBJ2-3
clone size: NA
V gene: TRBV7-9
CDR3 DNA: TGTGCCAGCAGCTTAACGTCCGGGACAGATACGCAGTATTTT
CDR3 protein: CASSLTSGTDTQYF

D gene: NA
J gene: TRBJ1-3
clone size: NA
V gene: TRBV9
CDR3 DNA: TGTGCCAGCGGTCAGGAGGCTGGAAACACCATATATTTT
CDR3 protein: CASGQEAGNTIYF

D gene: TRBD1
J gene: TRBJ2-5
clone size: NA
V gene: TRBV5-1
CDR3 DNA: TGCGCCAGCAGTTCGGCCACAGGGGTGGAGACCCAGTACTTC
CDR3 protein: CASSSATGVETQYF

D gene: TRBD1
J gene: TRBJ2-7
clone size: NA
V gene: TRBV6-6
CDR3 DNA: TGTGCCAGCGGTCGGACAGGGGCAAACTACGAGCAGTACTTC
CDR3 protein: CASGRTGANYEQYF

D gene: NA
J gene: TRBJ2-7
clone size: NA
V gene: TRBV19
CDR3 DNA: TGTGCCAGTAACAAGGACATACGCGCCTACGAGCAGTACTTC
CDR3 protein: CASNKDIRAYEQYF

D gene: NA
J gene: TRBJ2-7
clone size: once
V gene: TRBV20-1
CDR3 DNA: TGCAGTGCTAGTAGACAGTCGGTGCAGTACTTC
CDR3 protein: CSASRQSVQYF

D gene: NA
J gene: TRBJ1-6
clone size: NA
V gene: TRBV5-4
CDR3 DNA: TGTGCCAGCAGCCCCGGCGGCAATTCACCCCTCCACTTT
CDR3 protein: CASSPGGNSPLHF

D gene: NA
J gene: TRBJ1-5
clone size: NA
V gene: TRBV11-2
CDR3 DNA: TGTGCCAGCAGCCCTGACCCAGGGGGCAATCAGCCCCAGCATTTT
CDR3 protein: CASSPDPGGNQPQHF

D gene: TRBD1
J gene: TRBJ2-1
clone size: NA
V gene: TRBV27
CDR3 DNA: TGTGCCAGCAGGTTAACAGGGGGCTCTTACAATGAGCAGTTCTTC
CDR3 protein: CASRLTGGSYNEQFF

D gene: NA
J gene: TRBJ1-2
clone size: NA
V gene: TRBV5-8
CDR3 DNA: TGTGCCAGCAGCTTCGGTCAGGGTGCCTCTCCTGGCTACACCTTC
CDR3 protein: CASSFGQGASPGYTF

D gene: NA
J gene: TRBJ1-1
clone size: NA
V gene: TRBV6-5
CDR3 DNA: TGTGCCAGCAGTTACGGGGGGGTGAACACTGAAGCTTTCTTT
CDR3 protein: CASSYGGVNTEAFF

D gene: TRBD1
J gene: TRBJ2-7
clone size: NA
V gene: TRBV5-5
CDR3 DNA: TGTGCCAGCAGCCCCTTTCCCGAGGGGGCGGGCGAGCAGTACTTC
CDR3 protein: CASSPFPEGAGEQYF

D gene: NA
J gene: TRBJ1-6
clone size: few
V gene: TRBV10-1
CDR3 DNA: TGCGCCAGCAGTGAGAGGCTGGGCTCACCCCTCCACTTT
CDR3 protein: CASSERLGSPLHF

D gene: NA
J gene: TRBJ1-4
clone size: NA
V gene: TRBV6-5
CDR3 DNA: TGTGCCAGCAGTTACGGGGCCACTGCAACTAATGAAAAACTGTTTTTT
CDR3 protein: CASSYGATATNEKLFF

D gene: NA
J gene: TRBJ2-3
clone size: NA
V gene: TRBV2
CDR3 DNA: TGTGCCAGCAGTGGGGCCGGGGGAACAGATACGCAGTATTTT
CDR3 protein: CASSGAGGTDTQYF

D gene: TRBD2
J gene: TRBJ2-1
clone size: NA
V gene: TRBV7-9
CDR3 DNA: TGTGCCAGCAGCTTTGGGACTAGCGGGGGTCCCTACAATGAGCAGTTCTTC
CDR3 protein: CASSFGTSGGPYNEQFF

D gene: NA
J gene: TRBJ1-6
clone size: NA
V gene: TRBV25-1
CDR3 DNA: TGTGCCAGCACCAGGGGTAGGAATTCACCCCTCCACTTT
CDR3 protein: CASTRGRNSPLHF

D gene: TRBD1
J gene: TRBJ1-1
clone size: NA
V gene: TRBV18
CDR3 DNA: TGTGCCAGCTCACGAACGACAGGGGCTTCCACTGAAGCTTTCTTT
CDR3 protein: CASSRTTGASTEAFF

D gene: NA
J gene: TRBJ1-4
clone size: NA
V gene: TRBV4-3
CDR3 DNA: TGCGCCAGCAGCCAAGACCTCGCAGGGGACCCTAATGAAAAACTGTTTTTT
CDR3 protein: CASSQDLAGDPNEKLFF

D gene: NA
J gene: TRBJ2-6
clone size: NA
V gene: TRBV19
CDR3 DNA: TGTGCCAGTAGTATAGACGCGAGGGCTTCTGGGGCCAACGTCCTGACTTTC
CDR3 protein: CASSIDARASGANVLTF

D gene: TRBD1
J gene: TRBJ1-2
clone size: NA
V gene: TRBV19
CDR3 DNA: TGTGCCAGTAGTATCGGAGGACAGGGTAAAAACTATGGCTACACCTTC
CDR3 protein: CASSIGGQGKNYGYTF